This T cell receptor beta chain was sequenced in a study of T cell repertoires in cytomegalovirus infection. On the study more broadly: TCR beta signatures that were public indicated CMV infection and matching HLA type.

Concerning this clonotype itself: What it binds is not known.

TCRdb redid the calling of the reads with MiXCR, one entry per CDR3 protein. This table holds about 900,000 distinct CDR3 sequences, about a third found once. Trimming removed 0 bases from V and 7 bases from J, with 4 bases in between. CDR1 and CDR2 (germline): MGHRA, YSYEKL. The CDR3 is 12 residues long. Study-level results: Individuals carrying CMV plus the relevant HLA were identified by cumulative frequency of public TCR beta families. CMV-specific TCR beta clonotypes restricted by HLA-C were the ones dominating the ex vivo response.

The receptor comes from a human donor in good health (CMV status not recorded). Some clones in this sample may be carry-over from other donors' samples. This sequence joins TRBV4-1 and TRBJ2-1, with D hard to call. Sequencing used cultured CD8+ T cells from PBMCs, obtained from culture after CMV antigen stimulation. CDR3 amino acids: CASSQDVNEQFF. The CDR3 DNA reads TGCGCCAGCAGCCAAGATGTTAATGAGCAGTTCTTC.